This T cell receptor (beta chain) appears in the sequencing data of a study of regulatory dendritic cells for organ transplantation. This table comes from immunoSEQ multiplex PCR, and its TCRdb copy is limited to in-frame clones, with some not included. Of some 9,300 clones in the sample, approximately 80% were seen once. CDR1 and CDR2 from the germline V gene are PRHDT and FYEKMQ (reference sequence). V lost 5 bases and J lost 6, with 20 bases in between. This CDR3 region has 15 residues. Broader study findings: Memory CD8+ clonal expansion seemed more limited with regulatory than mature dendritic cells.

CFSE-labeled sorted T cells met regulatory or mature dendritic cells for 4 to 6 days. As for this clone: What it binds is unknown.

The sample taken for sequencing was memory CD4+ T cells from blood cultured with dendritic cells. Subset described: CD45RO+ memory T cells. The TCR comes from a human donor in good health. The chain recombines TRBV13 with TRBJ2-7, with D possibly being TRBD2 (6 bases). The CDR3 reads CASSLSGLGGGEQYF. The CDR3 DNA reads TGTGCCAGCAGCCTCTCGGGCTTGGGGGGAGGCGAGCAGTACTTC.